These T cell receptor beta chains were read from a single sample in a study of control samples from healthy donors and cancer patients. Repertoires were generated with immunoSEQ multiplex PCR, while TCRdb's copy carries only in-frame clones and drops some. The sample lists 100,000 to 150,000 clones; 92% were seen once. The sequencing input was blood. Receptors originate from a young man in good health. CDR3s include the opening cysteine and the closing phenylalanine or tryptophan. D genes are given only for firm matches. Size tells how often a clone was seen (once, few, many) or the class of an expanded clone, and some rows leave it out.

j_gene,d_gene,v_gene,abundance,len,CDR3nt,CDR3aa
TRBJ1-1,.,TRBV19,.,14,TGTGCCAGTAGGCCAACAGGGTATGGTGTGTTGGCTTTCTTT,CASRPTGYGVLAFF
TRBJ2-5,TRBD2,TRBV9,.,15,TGTGCCAGCAGCGTAGCAACGGGGGGGCAAGAGACCCAGTACTTC,CASSVATGGQETQYF
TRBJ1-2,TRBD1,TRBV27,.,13,TGTGCCAGCAGTCTAGGGGGCGCTGGAGGCTACACCTTC,CASSLGGAGGYTF
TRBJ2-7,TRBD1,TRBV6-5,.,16,TGTGCCAGCAGTTACTCTGGGACAGAGATTCCCTACGAGCAGTACTTC,CASSYSGTEIPYEQYF
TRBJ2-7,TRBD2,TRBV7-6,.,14,TGTGCCAGCAGCTCTGGACTAGCGGGGGACGAGCAGTACTTC,CASSSGLAGDEQYF
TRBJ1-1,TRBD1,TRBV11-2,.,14,TGTGCCAGCAGCTTTCAGGGGGCGGGCACTGAAGCTTTCTTT,CASSFQGAGTEAFF
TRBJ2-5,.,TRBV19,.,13,TGTGCCAGTAGTCCCCGAGGGCAAGAGACCCAGTACTTC,CASSPRGQETQYF
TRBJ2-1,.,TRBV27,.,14,TGTGCCAGCAGCTCTACCCCGGGGACTCGCGAGCAGTTCTTC,CASSSTPGTREQFF
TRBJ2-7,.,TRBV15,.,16,TGTGCCACCAGCACACCCAGTGGTCGGGTTTTAGGGGAGCAGTACTTC,CATSTPSGRVLGEQYF
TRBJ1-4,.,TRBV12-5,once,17,TGTGCTAGTGGTTTGCGCAGGGGATCTACCACTAATGAAAAACTGTTTTTT,CASGLRRGSTTNEKLFF
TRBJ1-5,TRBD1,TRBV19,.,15,TGTGCCAGTAGTATGCCCGGGACAGGGGGGCAGCCCCAGCATTTT,CASSMPGTGGQPQHF
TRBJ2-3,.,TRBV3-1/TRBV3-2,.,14,TGTGCCAGCAGCCAGGGGGGCCGGACAGATACGCAGTATTTT,CASSQGGRTDTQYF
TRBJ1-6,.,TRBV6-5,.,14,TGTGCCAGCAGCGGACAGCTTTATAATTCACCCCTCCACTTT,CASSGQLYNSPLHF
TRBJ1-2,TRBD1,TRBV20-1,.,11,TGCAGTGCTCAGACAGGGGATGGCTACACCTTC,CSAQTGDGYTF
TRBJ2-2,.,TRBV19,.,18,TGTGCCAGTAGAAACCCGAGAACGACTAGAGTAGGAACCGGGGAGCTGTTTTTT,CASRNPRTTRVGTGELFF
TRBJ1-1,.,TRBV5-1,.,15,TGCGCCAGCAGCCCGATGCAGGGACCGAACACTGAAGCTTTCTTT,CASSPMQGPNTEAFF
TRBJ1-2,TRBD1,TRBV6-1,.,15,TGTGCCAGCAGTGAAGCCTTTGGGACAGCGGGTGGCTACACCTTC,CASSEAFGTAGGYTF
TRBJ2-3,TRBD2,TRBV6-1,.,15,TGTGCCAGCAGTGAAGCTGGGACTAGTATTGATACGCAGTATTTT,CASSEAGTSIDTQYF
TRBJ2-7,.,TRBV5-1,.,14,TGCGCCAGCAGCCTACAGGGACCTTCCTACGAGCAGTACTTC,CASSLQGPSYEQYF
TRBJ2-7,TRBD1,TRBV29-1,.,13,TGCAGCGTTGAATTTGACAGGGGTTACGAGCAGTACTTC,CSVEFDRGYEQYF
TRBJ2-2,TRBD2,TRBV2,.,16,TGTGCCAGCAGCTTCGACCGGGGGGGCGAAACCGGGGAGCTGTTTTTT,CASSFDRGGETGELFF
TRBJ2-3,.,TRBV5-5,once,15,TGTGCCAGCATCGACGATATGATCTTCACAGATACGCAGTATTTT,CASIDDMIFTDTQYF
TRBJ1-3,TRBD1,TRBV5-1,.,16,TGCGCCAGCAGCGGGGGACAGTCTTCCTCTGGAAACACCATATATTTT,CASSGGQSSSGNTIYF
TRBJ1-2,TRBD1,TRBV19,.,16,TGTGCCAGTAGTATGGGACAGGGGCTGCCTAACTATGGCTACACCTTC,CASSMGQGLPNYGYTF
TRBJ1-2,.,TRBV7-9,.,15,TGTGCCAGCAGCTCGCGACTGAGGTCGTCCTATGGCTACACCTTC,CASSSRLRSSYGYTF
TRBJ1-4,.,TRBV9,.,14,TGTGCCAGCAGCGTTACAGGGATTAATGAAAAACTGTTTTTT,CASSVTGINEKLFF
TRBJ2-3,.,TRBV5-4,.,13,TGTGCCAGCGGGGGGTCGACCACAGATACGCAGTATTTT,CASGGSTTDTQYF
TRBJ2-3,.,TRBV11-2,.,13,TGTGCCAGCCACATGTCGGGAAGGGGTACGCAGTATTTT,CASHMSGRGTQYF
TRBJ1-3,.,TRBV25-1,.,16,TGTGCCAGCAGTGGATCCCACGAAGGATCTGGAAACACCATATATTTT,CASSGSHEGSGNTIYF
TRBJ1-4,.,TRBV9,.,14,TGTGCCAGCAGTTTATCCGCGAACTATGAAAAACTGTTTTTT,CASSLSANYEKLFF
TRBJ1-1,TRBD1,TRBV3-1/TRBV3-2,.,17,TGTGCCAGCAGCACCCGGACAGGGTTCTACATGAACACTGAAGCTTTCTTT,CASSTRTGFYMNTEAFF
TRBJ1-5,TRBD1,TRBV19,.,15,TGTGCCAGTCTCGGGACAGGGGCCTACAATCAGCCCCAGCATTTT,CASLGTGAYNQPQHF
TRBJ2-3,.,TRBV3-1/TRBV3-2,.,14,TGTGCCAGCAGCCCCTCGGGGGCGCAAGATACGCAGTATTTT,CASSPSGAQDTQYF
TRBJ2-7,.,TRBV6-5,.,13,TGTGCCAGCAGGGAGGGGGCTGGGGGGGAGCAGTACTTC,CASREGAGGEQYF
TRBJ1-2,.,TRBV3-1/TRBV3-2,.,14,TGTGCCAGCAGCCTATATAAGGTACCCGATGGCTACACCTTC,CASSLYKVPDGYTF
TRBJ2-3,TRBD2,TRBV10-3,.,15,TGTGCCATCACCCCTGGCGGGGGGGCCACAGATACGCAGTATTTT,CAITPGGGATDTQYF
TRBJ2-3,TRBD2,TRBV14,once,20,TGTGCCAGCAGCCCGCCCGTGGGGGTAGCGGGGGGCATCCTCACAGATACGCAGTATTTT,CASSPPVGVAGGILTDTQYF
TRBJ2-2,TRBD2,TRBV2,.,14,TGTGCCAGCACAACTAGCGGTAACACCGGGGAGCTGTTTTTT,CASTTSGNTGELFF
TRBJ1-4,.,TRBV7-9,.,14,TGTGCCAGCAGCCCGATGGGAGGGGACGAAAAACTGTTTTTT,CASSPMGGDEKLFF
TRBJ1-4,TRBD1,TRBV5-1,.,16,TGCGCCAGCAGCCCGGGACAGATCGCAACTAATGAAAAACTGTTTTTT,CASSPGQIATNEKLFF
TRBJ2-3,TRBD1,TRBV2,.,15,TGTGCCAGCATCCTGACAGGGTCTAGCACAGATACGCAGTATTTT,CASILTGSSTDTQYF
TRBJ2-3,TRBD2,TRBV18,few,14,TGTGCCAGCTCACCACCGGGACTAGCGGATACGCAGTATTTT,CASSPPGLADTQYF
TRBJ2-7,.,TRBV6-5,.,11,TGTGCCAGCAGTTACGACGGCGAGCAGTACTTC,CASSYDGEQYF
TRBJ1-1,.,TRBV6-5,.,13,TGTGCCAGCCGGGTGGCAGGGTGGACTGAAGCTTTCTTT,CASRVAGWTEAFF
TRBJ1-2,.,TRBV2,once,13,TGTGCCAGCAAGACCCCCCGGTCCTATGGCTACACCTTC,CASKTPRSYGYTF
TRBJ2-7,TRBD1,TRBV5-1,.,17,TGCGCCAGCAGCTTGGGAGGCACGACAGGGGCGACCTACGAGCAGTACTTC,CASSLGGTTGATYEQYF
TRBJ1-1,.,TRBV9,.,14,TGTGCCAGCAGCGTAGCTTCGGGGGCCGCTGAAGCTTTCTTT,CASSVASGAAEAFF
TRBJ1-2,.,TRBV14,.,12,TGTGCCAGCAGCCAAGCTAACTATGGCTACACCTTC,CASSQANYGYTF
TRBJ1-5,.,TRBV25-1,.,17,TGTGCCAGCAGTGAAAGGGGACCTCGACAGGGCAATCAGCCCCAGCATTTT,CASSERGPRQGNQPQHF
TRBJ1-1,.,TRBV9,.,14,TGTGCCAGCAGCGTAGCTTCCCAGAACACTGAAGCTTTCTTT,CASSVASQNTEAFF
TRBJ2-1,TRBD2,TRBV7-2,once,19,TGTGCCAGCAGACCTCGGGGCCCTAGCGGGGGGGGCATCTACAATGAGCAGTTCTTC,CASRPRGPSGGGIYNEQFF
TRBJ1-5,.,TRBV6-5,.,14,TGTGCCAGCACCCAGGGCTTTAGCAATCAGCCCCAGCATTTT,CASTQGFSNQPQHF
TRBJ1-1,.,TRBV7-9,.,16,TGTGCCAGCAGATCCACAGGGCTCCCCGTGAACACTGAAGCTTTCTTT,CASRSTGLPVNTEAFF
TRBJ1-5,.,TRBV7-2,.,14,TGTGCCAGCAGCTTAGAACAGAGCAATCAGCCCCAGCATTTT,CASSLEQSNQPQHF